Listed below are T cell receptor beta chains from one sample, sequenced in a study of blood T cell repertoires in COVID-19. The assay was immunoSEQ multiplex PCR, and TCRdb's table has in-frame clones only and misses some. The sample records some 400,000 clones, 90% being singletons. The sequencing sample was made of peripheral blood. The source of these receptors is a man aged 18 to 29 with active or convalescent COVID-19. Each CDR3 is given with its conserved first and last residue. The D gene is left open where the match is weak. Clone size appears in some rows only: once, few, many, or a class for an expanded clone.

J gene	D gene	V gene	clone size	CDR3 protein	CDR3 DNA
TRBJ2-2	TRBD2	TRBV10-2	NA	CASGTSGGGGELFF	TGCGCCAGCGGGACTAGCGGGGGCGGCGGGGAGCTGTTTTTT
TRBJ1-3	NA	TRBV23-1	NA	CASSQSMSSGNTIYF	TGCGCCAGCAGTCAATCAATGAGCTCTGGAAACACCATATATTTT
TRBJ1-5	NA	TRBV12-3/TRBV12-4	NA	CASSPLLVQPQHF	TGTGCCAGCAGCCCCCTTCTCGTACAGCCCCAGCATTTT
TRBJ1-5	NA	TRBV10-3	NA	CAAAAGGNQPQHF	TGTGCCGCCGCGGCCGGGGGCAATCAGCCCCAGCATTTT
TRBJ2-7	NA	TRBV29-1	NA	CSVEGAGSTYEQYF	TGCAGCGTTGAAGGGGCGGGGTCAACCTACGAGCAGTACTTC
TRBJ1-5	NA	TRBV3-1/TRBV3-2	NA	CASSQDRNQPQHF	TGTGCCAGCAGCCAAGATAGAAATCAGCCCCAGCATTTT
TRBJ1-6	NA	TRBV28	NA	CASSSDRTPTNSPLHF	TGTGCCAGCAGTTCTGACAGGACCCCTACTAATTCACCCCTCCACTTT
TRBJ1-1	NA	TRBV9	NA	CASSDGGHSNTEAFF	TGTGCCAGCAGCGATGGGGGACACTCGAACACTGAAGCTTTCTTT
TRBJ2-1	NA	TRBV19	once	CASSRSGAVNEQFF	TGTGCCAGTAGTAGGTCGGGAGCGGTAAATGAGCAGTTCTTC
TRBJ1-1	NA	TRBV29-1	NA	CSVRGQRKNTEAFF	TGCAGCGTGAGAGGACAGAGAAAGAACACTGAAGCTTTCTTT
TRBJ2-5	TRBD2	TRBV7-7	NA	CASSLGLGLAEETQYF	TGTGCTAGCAGCTTAGGTCTTGGACTAGCGGAAGAGACCCAGTACTTC
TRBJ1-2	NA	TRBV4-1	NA	CASSQDVGGGVGGYTF	TGCGCCAGCAGCCAAGATGTGGGAGGAGGGGTAGGCGGCTACACCTTC
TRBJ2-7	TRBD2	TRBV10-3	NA	CAISPWGGLREQYF	TGTGCCATCTCCCCCTGGGGGGGTCTTCGGGAGCAGTACTTC
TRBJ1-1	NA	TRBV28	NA	CASKSGPKNTEAFF	TGTGCCAGCAAAAGTGGCCCGAAGAACACTGAAGCTTTCTTT
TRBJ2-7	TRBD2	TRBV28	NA	CASSLSLGASGKGNEQYF	TGTGCCAGCAGTTTAAGTCTTGGGGCTAGCGGGAAAGGCAACGAGCAGTACTTC
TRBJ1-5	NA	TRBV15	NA	CATSEHPYSNQPQHF	TGTGCCACCAGCGAACACCCTTATAGCAATCAGCCCCAGCATTTT
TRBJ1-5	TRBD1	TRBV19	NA	CASSKGTASQPQHF	TGTGCCAGTAGTAAAGGGACAGCGAGTCAGCCCCAGCATTTT
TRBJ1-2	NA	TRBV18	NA	CASSPVGGGYTF	TGTGCCAGCTCACCAGTGGGGGGAGGCTACACCTTC
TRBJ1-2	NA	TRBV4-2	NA	CASESNLNYGYTF	TGTGCCAGCGAATCAAACCTAAACTATGGCTACACCTTC
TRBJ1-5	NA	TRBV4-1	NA	CASSPQARAGQPQHF	TGCGCCAGCAGCCCTCAGGCGAGGGCGGGTCAGCCCCAGCATTTT
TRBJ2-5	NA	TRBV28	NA	CAFGSQETQYF	TGTGCCTTTGGCAGCCAAGAGACCCAGTACTTC
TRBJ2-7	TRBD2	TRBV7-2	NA	CASSPRSGGYEQYF	TGTGCCAGCAGCCCCCGTTCGGGGGGCTACGAGCAGTACTTC
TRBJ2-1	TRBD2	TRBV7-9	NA	CASSLVFRPSGSIDEQFF	TGTGCCAGCAGCTTAGTTTTCCGGCCTAGCGGGAGTATAGATGAGCAGTTCTTC